A selection of T cell receptor beta chains follows, all from one sample in a study of CXCR3-negative and CXCR3-positive naive CD8 T cells. TCRdb reanalyzed the 5' RACE reads and collapses them to one entry per CDR3 protein, without DNA. Here the sample table reports about 48,000 distinct CDR3 sequences. The sample consisted of memory CD8+ T cells from blood. These receptors were taken from a human donor in good health. Some clones in this sample may be carry-over from other donors' samples. The CDR3 runs from the conserved cysteine through the conserved F or W. Fields, in order: CDR3 protein, V gene, clone size, J gene. Size tells how often a clone was seen (once, few, many) or the class of an expanded clone, and some rows leave it out.

CASSLAALNTEAFF TRBV7-9 NA TRBJ1-1
CASSLAGTGGTYEQYF TRBV5-6 NA TRBJ2-7
CASKLVLLETQYF TRBV28 NA TRBJ2-5
CASNPGTGSFEQFF TRBV28 NA TRBJ2-1
CSARKTGEERETQYF TRBV20-1 NA TRBJ2-5
CASSQPVPGGQNIQYF TRBV23-1 NA TRBJ2-4
CASGTHQGGDQPQHF TRBV6-2/TRBV6-3 NA TRBJ1-5
CSVEGESSYNEQFF TRBV29-1 NA TRBJ2-1
CSARQAGDSSPLHF TRBV20-1 NA TRBJ1-6
CASSLLATGEGDGYTF TRBV28 NA TRBJ1-2
CASSSPGQPQNIQYF TRBV7-2 NA TRBJ2-4
CASSLLSTSILETQYF TRBV7-2 medium-sized TRBJ2-5
CASSYSSSGGNEQFF TRBV6-2/TRBV6-3 NA TRBJ2-1
CASSFPSSGNTIYF TRBV28 NA TRBJ1-3
CASSFTSGQLREQYF TRBV27 NA TRBJ2-7
CASSPFGGSTDTQYF TRBV6-2/TRBV6-3 NA TRBJ2-3
CASSFPPSSEQSYNEQFF TRBV7-3 NA TRBJ2-1